The rows below give T cell receptor beta chains drawn from one sample of a study of a mutant IDH1 vaccine in newly diagnosed glioma. These receptors are not linked to any known antigen. Clones were read by immunoSEQ multiplex PCR, and TCRdb kept only the in-frame ones, dropping some. The sample has roughly 28,000 clones, about 85% seen once. The sample here was PBMCs, taken from a glioma patient whose treatment included an IDH1 peptide vaccine. The origin of the receptors is a young woman with glioma. Both conserved end residues are part of each CDR3. The D gene is left open where the match is weak. A row's size may be missing; if present it is once, few, many or a size class.

TRBD1,TRBV19,16,TRBJ1-1,-,CASSIDLWTGNTEAFF,TGTGCCAGTAGTATAGATCTATGGACAGGGAACACTGAAGCTTTCTTT
TRBD1,TRBV11-3,12,TRBJ1-1,-,CASSVGTGEAFF,TGTGCCAGCAGCGTCGGGACAGGGGAAGCTTTCTTT
-,TRBV7-2,15,TRBJ2-3,-,CASSSSGTRTDTQYF,TGTGCCAGCAGCTCCTCCGGGACCCGCACAGATACGCAGTATTTT
TRBD1,TRBV5-6,16,TRBJ2-2,-,CASSLRQGRGTGELFF,TGTGCCAGCAGCCTCCGACAGGGTAGGGGCACCGGGGAGCTGTTTTTT
TRBD2,TRBV6-5,15,TRBJ2-3,once,CASRWLAGGTDTQYF,TGTGCCAGCAGGTGGCTAGCGGGAGGCACAGATACGCAGTATTTT
-,TRBV19,15,TRBJ1-5,-,CASSIKFGGGQPQHF,TGTGCCAGTAGTATTAAATTCGGGGGGGGGCAGCCCCAGCATTTT
-,TRBV11-3,12,TRBJ2-7,once,CASSSFDRGQYF,TGTGCCAGCAGCTCCTTCGATCGGGGGCAGTACTTC
-,TRBV18,13,TRBJ2-5,-,CASSRGALETQYF,TGTGCCAGCTCCAGGGGGGCTTTGGAGACCCAGTACTTC
-,TRBV7-9,11,TRBJ2-3,-,CAGSGENTQYF,TGTGCCGGTAGTGGGGAAAATACGCAGTATTTT
-,TRBV7-2,14,TRBJ2-2,-,CASSLSVGTGELFF,TGTGCCAGCAGCTTATCTGTGGGGACCGGGGAGCTGTTTTTT